These 16 T cell receptor beta chains share one sample of origin, sequenced in a study of T cells after posttransplantation cyclophosphamide. Controls had myeloablative marrow grafts with methotrexate and calcineurin inhibitor, sampled at 1 year. Profiled with immunoSEQ multiplex PCR; TCRdb holds only in-frame clones, not every one. The data hold about 20,000 clones, with about 89% observed a single time. The sample in question was PBMCs, obtained after an allogeneic stem cell transplant with a calcineurin inhibitor and methotrexate. These receptors all stem from a female patient aged 50-65 years who received an allogeneic stem cell transplant from an unrelated donor, was CMV-positive, and had chronic GVHD only. Some T cells may trace back to the graft donor.

The V gene is TRBV4-1, the J gene TRBJ2-2; 7 bases map to TRBD1. Germline values: CDR1 MGHRA, CDR2 YSYEKL. J lost 0 bases, V lost 0 bases, and 7 bases had no gene match. The CDR3 contains 18 residues. The CDR3 sequence is CASSQDKGGRTNTGELFF. CDR3 DNA sequence: TGCGCCAGCAGCCAAGATAAAGGGGGCAGGACGAACACCGGGGAGCTGTTTTTT.

The chain recombines TRBV9 with TRBJ1-1, with TRBD1 as a possible D gene (6 bases). Trimming removed 2 bases at V and 5 bases at J, with 16 bases between. The CDR3 contains 15 residues. Germline loops: CDR1 SGDLS, CDR2 YYNGEE. The CDR3 spells CASSVEGGSYTEAFF. The CDR3 DNA reads as TGTGCCAGCAGCGTTGAGGGGGGGTCTTATACTGAAGCTTTCTTT.

The chain employs TRBV7-3 and TRBJ1-1, with D possibly being TRBD1 (6 bases). CDR3 size: 13 residues. Germline V lookup: CDR1 SGHTA, CDR2 FQGTGA. Trimming removed 3 bases from V and 5 bases from J, with 10 bases in between. CDR3 nucleotide sequence: TGTGCCAGCAGCTTCGGAACAGGGACTGAAGCTTTCTTT. It specifies CASSFGTGTEAFF.

The table lists this clone with a few counts. V is TRBV6-6 and J is TRBJ1-4; 8 bases line up with TRBD1. Trimming cost V 2 bases and J 1 base; bases outside gene matches: 3. CDR1 MNHNY and CDR2 SVGAGI come from the germline V gene (reference sequence). The CDR3 spans 16 residues. This chain's CDR3 is CASSYTTGGTNEKLFF. The CDR3 nucleotides are TGTGCCAGCAGTTACACCACAGGGGGAACTAATGAAAAACTGTTTTTT.

V usage is TRBV9 and J usage is TRBJ1-6; D not resolved. V gave up 1 base and J gave up 6 bases, with 8 bases separating them. CDR3 size: 14 residues. The germline V gene has CDR1 SGDLS and CDR2 YYNGEE. The CDR3 coding sequence is TGTGCCAGCAGCGTATTTCCGGGTAATTCACCCCTCCACTTT. Protein: CASSVFPGNSPLHF.

The rearrangement links TRBV23-1 to TRBJ2-3, with TRBD1 as a possible D gene (6 bases). TRBV23-1 counts as an open reading frame of uncertain function. This CDR3 is 15 amino acids long. Trimming removed 4 bases from V and 6 bases from J, with 17 bases in between. The CDR3 reads CASSPGQQGTDTQYF. The CDR3 coding sequence is TGCGCCAGCAGTCCAGGACAGCAAGGAACTGATACGCAGTATTTT.

This chain links TRBV11-3 with TRBJ1-2, with 7 bases matching TRBD1. Looked up from germline, CDR1 is SGHNT and CDR2 is YENEEA. The CDR3 length is 12 residues. Germline trimming cut 1 base from V and 13 bases from J; bases unmatched to any gene: 6. The CDR3: CASSLGGTEITF. For the CDR3, the DNA is TGTGCCAGCAGCTTAGGCGGGACAGAGATCACCTTC.

J is TRBJ1-1 and V is TRBV9; 8 nucleotides match TRBD1. The CDR3 sequence is 14 residues long. Per germline, CDR1 SGDLS and CDR2 YYNGEE. The V segment lost 3 bases and the J segment 4 bases; nucleotides outside the gene matches: 5. In DNA, the CDR3 is TGTGCCAGCAGCGCCAATACAGGGGGCACTGAAGCTTTCTTT. Protein: CASSANTGGTEAFF.

The chain recombines TRBV9 with TRBJ1-6; D is perhaps TRBD1 (6 bases). The V gene's germline CDR1 is SGDLS and CDR2 YYNGEE. Trimming cost V 3 bases and J 7 bases, with 14 bases left between them. This CDR3 spans 15 amino acids. The CDR3: CASSESGTQNSPLHF. The DNA of the CDR3 is TGTGCCAGCAGCGAGAGCGGGACACAGAATTCACCCCTCCACTTT. Based on the CDR3 plus reference TRBV9 and TRBJ1-6, the full variable domain is DSGVTQTPKHLITATGQRVTLRCSPRSGDLSVYWYQQSLDQGLQFLIQYYNGEERAKGNILERFSAQQFPDLHSELNLSSLELGDSALYFCASSESGTQNSPLHFGNGTRLTVT.

V is TRBV2 and J is TRBJ2-1; 9 positions agree with TRBD1. CDR1 and CDR2 from the germline V gene are SNHLY and FYNNEI. The CDR3 contains 15 residues. J gave up 3 bases and V 6 bases, and 6 bases lay outside the gene matches. The CDR3: CASSLQGAGYNEQFF. CDR3 coding DNA: TGTGCCAGCAGCCTACAGGGGGCAGGCTACAATGAGCAGTTCTTC.

The J gene is TRBJ2-7, the V gene TRBV30; the D gene is possibly TRBD1 (6 bases). Germline assignment: CDR1 GTSNPN and CDR2 SVGIG (reference sequence). Deletions cut 8 bases from V and 6 bases from J, with 17 bases between. The CDR3 is 12 amino acids. The CDR3 spells CAGTLQGGEQYF. CDR3 nucleotides: TGTGCCGGAACACTACAGGGTGGCGAGCAGTACTTC. Variable domain in full (rest from reference TRBV30 and TRBJ2-7): SQTIHQWPATLVQPVGSPLSLECTVEGTSNPNLYWYRQAAGRGLQLLFYSVGIGQISSEVPQNLSASRPQDRQFILSSKKLLLSDSGFYLCAGTLQGGEQYFGPGTRLTVT.

The chain carries TRBV27 and TRBJ1-2; 7 nucleotides align to TRBD1. V was clipped by 3 bases and J by 8 bases; unmatched bases: 9. The CDR3 consists of 14 residues. Germline V gene sequence: CDR1 MNHEY, CDR2 SMNVEV (reference sequence). CDR3 loop: CASSFVGGSRGYTF. The CDR3 DNA sequence: TGTGCCAGCAGTTTTGTAGGGGGCTCGCGGGGCTACACCTTC.

V usage is TRBV18 and J usage is TRBJ1-1, with 10 positions matching TRBD1. V lost 3 bases and J lost 0; bases outside the gene matches: 4. This CDR3 has 16 amino acids. Germline lookup yields CDR1 KGHSH and CDR2 LQKENI. The CDR3: CASSPGTGEVNTEAFF. CDR3 bases: TGTGCCAGCTCACCCGGGACAGGGGAAGTGAACACTGAAGCTTTCTTT.

This clone was found once. The DNA of the CDR3 is TGCAGCGTAGCTAGGTCGGGTGGCTACACCTTC. It encodes CSVARSGGYTF. The chain carries TRBV29-1 and TRBJ1-2, with D unclear. The germline CDR1 and CDR2 sequences are SQVTM and ANQGSEA. The V and J ends lost 6 bases and 7 bases respectively, with 12 bases between them. The CDR3 sequence is 11 residues long. Full variable domain (outside the CDR3, taken from reference TRBV29-1 and TRBJ1-2): SAVISQKPSRDICQRGTSLTIQCQVDSQVTMMFWYRQQPGQSLTLIATANQGSEATYESGFVIDKFPISRPNLTFSTLTVSNMSPEDSSIYLCSVARSGGYTFGSGTRLTVV.

The chain links TRBV25-1 to TRBJ2-5; unclear D gene. V gave up 9 bases and J gave up 2 bases, with 4 bases separating them. CDR3 size: 10 residues. Germline V gene data show CDR1 as MGHDK and CDR2 as SYGVNS. CDR3 sequence (DNA): TGTGCCAGTAAACAAGAGACCCAGTACTTC. Protein sequence: CASKQETQYF.

The chain employs TRBV19 and TRBJ1-1, with a possible D match to TRBD1 (6 bases). Germline V gene data show CDR1 as LNHDA and CDR2 as SQIVND (reference sequence). V lost 2 bases and J 8 bases, leaving 15 bases between the germline ends. The CDR3 is 14 residues long. The CDR3: CASSIRQDNGEAFF. The CDR3 DNA follows: TGTGCCAGTAGTATAAGACAGGATAATGGGGAAGCTTTCTTT.